This T cell receptor (beta chain) was identified during a study of blood T cell repertoires in COVID-19. Some clones are missing from TCRdb's copy, which holds only in-frame ones; the method was immunoSEQ multiplex PCR. The sample shows roughly 340,000 clones, more than 70% of them seen only once. Followed longitudinally, the Seattle patients had been enrolled during active infection. The CDR3 loop spans 15 amino acids. V gave up 3 bases and J gave up 7 bases, with 18 bases separating them. CDR1 SNHLY and CDR2 FYNNEI come from the germline V gene. The J gene is TRBJ2-5, the V gene TRBV2; tentative D call: TRBD2 (5 bases). The sample was peripheral blood. The sequence was collected from a woman in her sixties or seventies with COVID-19, enrolled during active disease. This CDR3 reads CASSERVLTRWTQYF. The CDR3 DNA reads as TGTGCCAGCAGTGAGAGGGTGCTCACCCGGTGGACCCAGTACTTC. Variable domain in full (rest from reference TRBV2 and TRBJ2-5): EPEVTQTPSHQVTQMGQEVILRCVPISNHLYFYWYRQILGQKVEFLVSFYNNEISEKSEIFDDQFSVERPDGSNFTLKIRSTKLEDSAMYFCASSERVLTRWTQYFGPGTRLLVL.